The T cell receptor (beta chain) under discussion was sequenced for a study of blood T cell repertoires in COVID-19. Study as a whole: Both acute and convalescent COVID-19 samples were obtained from the United States, Italy and Spain. PBMCs, B-cell-depleted T cells, or T cells were the source of the cDNA or gDNA that made up the material.

Germline CDR1 SGHRS, CDR2 YFSETQ. V lost 0 bases and J lost 8, with 11 bases in between. The CDR3 loop spans 14 amino acids. Source study methods: How many nucleated cells were present was estimated from reference gene primer amplification. The data were produced by immunoSEQ multiplex PCR, yet TCRdb's version contains in-frame clones alone and is incomplete. V, J and clone size reflect that table, while D and trimming were determined from the DNA. The sample has over 10,000 clones; about 80% are singletons. There are a few counts of this clone. The clonotype was recovered from a man aged 80 or over with acute or convalescent COVID-19. V is TRBV5-1 and J is TRBJ2-2; D unclear. Input material: peripheral blood. The CDR3 DNA reads TGCGCCAGCAGCTTGGGCGAGGCCAGAGGGGAGCTGTTTTTT. Translated, it gives CASSLGEARGELFF.